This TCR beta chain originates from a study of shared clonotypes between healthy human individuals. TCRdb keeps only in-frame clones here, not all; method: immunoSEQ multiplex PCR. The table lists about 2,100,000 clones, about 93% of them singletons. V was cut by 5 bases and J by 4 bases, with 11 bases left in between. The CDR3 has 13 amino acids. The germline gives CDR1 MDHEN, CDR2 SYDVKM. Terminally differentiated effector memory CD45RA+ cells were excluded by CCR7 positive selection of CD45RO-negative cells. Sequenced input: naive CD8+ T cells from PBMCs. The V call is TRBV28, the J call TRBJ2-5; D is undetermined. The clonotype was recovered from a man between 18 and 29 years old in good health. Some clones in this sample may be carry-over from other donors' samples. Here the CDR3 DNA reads TGTGCCAGCAGTGTAATACGAGGAGAGACCCAGTACTTC. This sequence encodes CASSVIRGETQYF. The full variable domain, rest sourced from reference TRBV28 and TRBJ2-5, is DVKVTQSSRYLVKRTGEKVFLECVQDMDHENMFWYRQDPGLGLRLIYFSYDVKMKEKGDIPEGYSVSREKKERFSLILESASTNQTSMYLCASSVIRGETQYFGPGTRLLVL.